A single sample gave rise to the 8 T cell receptor beta chains below, sequenced in a study of regulatory T cells in long-lasting Graves disease. Construction of the TCR beta libraries employed iRepertoire HTBI primers in conjunction with Arm-PCR of CDR3 regions. TCRdb used MiXCR to reprocess the multiplex PCR reads, holding one entry per CDR3 protein. The profile shows 400,000 to 500,000 distinct CDR3 sequences, around 15% of them singletons. The time point is: newly diagnosed GD, antithyroid drugs for less than 3 months. Generation of the TCR library employed RNA extracted from PBMCs. The sample was also reused in another study, on T cells in Graves' hyperthyroidism and ophthalmopathy.

The material sequenced was peripheral blood mononuclear cells (PBMCs), taken at new diagnosis, from a patient treated with antithyroid drugs. The receptors come from a woman aged 25-40 years with Graves disease.

In this sample, this clonotype turned up many times. J is TRBJ1-1 and V is TRBV6-5; perhaps TRBD1 as D (6 bases). V was trimmed by 4 bases and J by 1 base, leaving 13 bases between them. This CDR3 contains 15 residues. CDR1 is MNHEY and CDR2 is SVGAGI in the germline V gene. In DNA form, the CDR3 reads TGTGCCAGCAGTTCCGGACAGCCCGGGAACACTGAAGCTTTCTTT. Translating it yields CASSSGQPGNTEAFF.

In this sample, this clonotype turned up many times. The chain links TRBV29-1 to TRBJ2-7; D is perhaps TRBD1 or TRBD2 (5 bases each). The CDR3 totals 15 residues. Deletions cut 0 bases from V and 0 bases from J, with 12 bases between. Germline CDR1 is SQVTM and CDR2 is ANQGSEA. The DNA for the CDR3 is TGCAGCGTTGAAGATCGATGGGGGTCCTCCTACGAGCAGTACTTC. It codes for CSVEDRWGSSYEQYF.

The table lists this clonotype with a few counts. The rearrangement joins TRBV7-9 to TRBJ1-2, with TRBD1 identical over 9 bases. V lost 5 bases, J lost 0 bases, and 7 bases stayed unmatched. The germline gives CDR1 SEHNR, CDR2 FQNEAQ (reference sequence). The CDR3 is made up of 16 amino acids. CDR3 in DNA: TGTGCCAGCAGCACCCCGGGACAGGGTTCTAACTATGGCTACACCTTC. Protein: CASSTPGQGSNYGYTF.

This clonotype came up many times. The chain uses TRBV6-1 and TRBJ2-7; unclear D gene. There are 13 residues in the CDR3. In germline, CDR1 is MNHNS, CDR2 SASEGT. Trimming stripped 5 bases from V and 4 bases from J, with 12 bases between. CDR3 in DNA: TGTGCCAGCAGTCATAGTGCCCAATACGAGCAGTACTTC. This translates into CASSHSAQYEQYF.

This clonotype was counted ten times or more. The V gene is TRBV6-2 or TRBV6-3, the J gene TRBJ2-1; possible D gene TRBD2, 5 bases. Looked up from germline, CDR1 is MNHEY and CDR2 is SVGEGT. The V end lost 7 bases, the J end lost 10 bases, and 14 bases lay between the germline ends. This CDR3 region has 12 residues. CDR3 residues: CASTNMGVEQFF. The CDR3 bases are TGTGCCAGCACTAACATGGGAGTCGAGCAGTTCTTC.

This clonotype was observed at least ten times. V is TRBV5-1 and J is TRBJ1-1, with TRBD1 identical over 7 bases. This CDR3 comprises 15 residues. Unmatched junction bases numbered 14, after V lost 4 bases and J lost 8 bases. Looked up from germline, CDR1 is SGHRS and CDR2 is YFSETQ. CDR3 coding DNA: TGCGCCAGCAGCCCCTCGGGACAGTCCGCGGCGGAAGCTTTCTTT. Protein product: CASSPSGQSAAEAFF.

There are many counts of this clonotype. The chain has TRBV11-2 and TRBJ2-3; 7 bases are a match to TRBD1. This CDR3 has 16 amino acids. Germline CDR1 is SGHAT and CDR2 is FQNNGV. The trim removed 1 base at V and 0 bases at J, leaving 4 bases unmatched. The chain's CDR3 is CASSLGGQASTDTQYF. In DNA, the CDR3 is TGTGCCAGCAGCTTAGGAGGACAGGCTAGCACAGATACGCAGTATTTT.

This clonotype was found many times. This chain uses TRBV13 with TRBJ2-5; no firm D call. V lost 6 bases and J lost 5, with 13 bases in between. CDR3 length: 13 amino acids. The germline CDR1 and CDR2 sequences are PRHDT and FYEKMQ (reference sequence). CDR3 protein: CASRQIYSETQYF. CDR3 DNA: TGTGCCAGCAGGCAGATATATTCTGAGACCCAGTACTTC.